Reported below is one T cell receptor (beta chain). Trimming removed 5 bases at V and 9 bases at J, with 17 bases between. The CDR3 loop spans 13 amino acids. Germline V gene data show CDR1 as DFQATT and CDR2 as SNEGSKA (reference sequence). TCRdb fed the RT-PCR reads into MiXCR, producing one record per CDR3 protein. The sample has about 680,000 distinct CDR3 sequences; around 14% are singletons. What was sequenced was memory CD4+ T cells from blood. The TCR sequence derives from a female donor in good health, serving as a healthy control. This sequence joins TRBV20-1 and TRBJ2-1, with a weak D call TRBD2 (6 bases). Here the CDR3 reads CSAGGWGRGEQFF. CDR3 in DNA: TGCAGTGCTGGGGGGTGGGGCCGGGGTGAGCAGTTCTTC.